This T cell receptor (beta chain) comes out of a study of blood T cell repertoires in COVID-19. This clone was counted only a few times. The V end lost 6 bases, the J end lost 4 bases, and 15 bases lay between the germline ends. The CDR3 is made up of 15 amino acids. The germline gives CDR1 LNHDA, CDR2 SQIVND (reference sequence). Repertoires were generated with immunoSEQ multiplex PCR, while TCRdb's copy carries only in-frame clones and drops some. The sample consists of some 45,000 clones, over 70% of them appearing once. Sequencing was performed on peripheral blood. The clonotype originates from a human donor in a cohort sampled during active COVID-19. The rearrangement joins TRBV19 to TRBJ2-2; D gene unclear. As DNA, the CDR3 is TGTGCCAGTAGCCGCGGTCCGCTTGGCACCGGGGAGCTGTTTTTT. This encodes CASSRGPLGTGELFF.